This section outlines one T cell receptor beta chain sequence together with its context. Its antigen remains unknown. The sample belongs to a study of T cell responses to AZD1222 COVID-19 vaccine. Study-level results: The sample set comprised mostly white British donors with more females, and clonal diversity was possibly underestimated. Repertoire sampling was restricted to post-peak T cell response timepoints. Elevations in Spike-specific TCR breadth and depth followed administration of two AZD1222 doses.

Researchers grouped second doses given at about 4 or about 12 weeks into one pool. Data came from immunoSEQ multiplex PCR; TCRdb stores just in-frame clones and leaves some out. The sample includes 40,000 to 55,000 clones, approximately 90% of them seen just once. The CDR3 sequence is 16 residues long. V dropped 5 bases and J dropped 4; count of bases not matched to a gene: 10. Looked up from germline, CDR1 is SGHVS and CDR2 is FNYEAQ. This rearrangement joins TRBV7-6 to TRBJ2-1, with 8 bases lining up with TRBD1. The origin of this receptor is an adult who received the AZD1222 COVID-19 vaccine. The material was peripheral blood, obtained 28 days after the second AZD1222 dose. The CDR3: CASSLWGQVPYNEQFF. The CDR3 DNA reads as TGTGCCAGCAGCCTCTGGGGACAGGTACCGTACAATGAGCAGTTCTTC.